This T cell receptor beta chain originates from a study of control samples from healthy donors and cancer patients. This CDR3 region has 14 residues. V lost 2 bases and J lost 0, with 7 bases in between. Per the germline V gene, CDR1 is MDHEN and CDR2 is SYDVKM. Clones were sequenced by immunoSEQ multiplex PCR, and TCRdb holds only the in-frame ones, with some missing. In the table there are some 140,000 clones, 75% to 90% of which are singletons. V usage is TRBV28 and J usage is TRBJ1-1; D not resolved. Sequenced input: blood. The sequence came from a woman younger than 45 in good health. CDR3 nucleotides: TGTGCCAGCAGTTTACGGAGGATGAACACTGAAGCTTTCTTT. Residues: CASSLRRMNTEAFF.